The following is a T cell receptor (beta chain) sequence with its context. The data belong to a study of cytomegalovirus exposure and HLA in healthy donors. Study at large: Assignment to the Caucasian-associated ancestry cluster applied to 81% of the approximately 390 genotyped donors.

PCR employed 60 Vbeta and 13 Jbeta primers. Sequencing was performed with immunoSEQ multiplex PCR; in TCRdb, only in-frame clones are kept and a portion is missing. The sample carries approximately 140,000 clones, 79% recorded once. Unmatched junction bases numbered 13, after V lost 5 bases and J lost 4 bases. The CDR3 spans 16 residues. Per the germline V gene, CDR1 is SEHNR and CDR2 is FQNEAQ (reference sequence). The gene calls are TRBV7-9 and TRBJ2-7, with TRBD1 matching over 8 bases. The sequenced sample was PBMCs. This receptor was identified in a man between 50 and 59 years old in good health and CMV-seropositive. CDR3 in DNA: TGTGCCAGCAGCCCGGCTTTGAGCAGGGGGCGGTACGAGCAGTACTTC. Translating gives CASSPALSRGRYEQYF.